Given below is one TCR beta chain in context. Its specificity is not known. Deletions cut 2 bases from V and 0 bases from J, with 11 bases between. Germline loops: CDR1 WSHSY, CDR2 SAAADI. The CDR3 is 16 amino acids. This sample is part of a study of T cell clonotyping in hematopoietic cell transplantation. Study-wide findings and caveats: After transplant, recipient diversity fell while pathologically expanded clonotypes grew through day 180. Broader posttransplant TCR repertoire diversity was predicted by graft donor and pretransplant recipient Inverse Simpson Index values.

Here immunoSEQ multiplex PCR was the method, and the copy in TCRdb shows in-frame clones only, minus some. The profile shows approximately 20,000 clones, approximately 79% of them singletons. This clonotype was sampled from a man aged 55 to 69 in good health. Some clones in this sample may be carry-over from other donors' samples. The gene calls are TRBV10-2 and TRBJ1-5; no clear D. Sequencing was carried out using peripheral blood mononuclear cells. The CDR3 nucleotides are TGCGCCAGCAGTGAGCCGCCAGGTAATAGCAATCAGCCCCAGCATTTT. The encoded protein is CASSEPPGNSNQPQHF.